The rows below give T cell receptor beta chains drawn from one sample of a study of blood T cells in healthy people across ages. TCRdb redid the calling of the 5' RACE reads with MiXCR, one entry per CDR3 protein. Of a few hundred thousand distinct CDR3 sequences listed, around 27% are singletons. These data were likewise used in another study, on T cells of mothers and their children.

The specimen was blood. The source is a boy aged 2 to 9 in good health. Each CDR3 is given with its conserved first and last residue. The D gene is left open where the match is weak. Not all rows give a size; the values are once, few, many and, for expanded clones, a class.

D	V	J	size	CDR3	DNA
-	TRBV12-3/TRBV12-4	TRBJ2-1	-	CASSRMDGSSYNEQFF	TGTGCCAGCAGCCGAATGGACGGCAGTTCCTACAATGAGCAGTTCTTC
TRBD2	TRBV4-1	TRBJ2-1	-	CASSQGERGGAYNEQFF	TGCGCCAGCAGCCAAGGGGAACGGGGGGGCGCTTACAATGAGCAGTTCTTC
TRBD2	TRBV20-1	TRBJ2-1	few	CSATGTSGRNEQFF	TGCAGTGCTACCGGGACTAGCGGGAGAAATGAGCAGTTCTTC
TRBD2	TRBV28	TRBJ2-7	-	CASSRGTSGRRTYEQYF	TGTGCCAGCAGTCGCGGGACTAGCGGGAGACGAACCTACGAGCAGTACTTC
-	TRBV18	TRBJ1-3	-	CASSMDTRGAIYF	TGTGCCAGCTCGATGGACACTCGAGGGGCCATATATTTT
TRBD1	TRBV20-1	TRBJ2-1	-	CSARDRVRGINEQFF	TGCAGTGCTAGAGATCGGGTCAGGGGGATCAATGAGCAGTTCTTC
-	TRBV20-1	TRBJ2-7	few	CSASSEYEQYF	TGCAGTGCTAGTAGTGAATACGAGCAGTACTTC
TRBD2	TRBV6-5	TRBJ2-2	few	CASSYSAGAGELFF	TGTGCCAGCAGTTACTCGGCGGGGGCCGGGGAGCTGTTTTTT
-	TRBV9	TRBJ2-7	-	CASSVDSGVTSYEQYF	TGTGCCAGCAGCGTAGATAGTGGGGTTACTTCGTACGAGCAGTACTTC
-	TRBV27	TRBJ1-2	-	CASRRTGAAYGYTF	TGTGCCAGCAGGCGAACGGGGGCGGCCTATGGCTACACCTTC
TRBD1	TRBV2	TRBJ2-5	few	CASYGQGRETQYF	TGTGCCAGCTACGGACAGGGGAGGGAGACCCAGTACTTC
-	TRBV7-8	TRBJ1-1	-	CASSLAFGFGDGTEAFF	TGTGCCAGCAGCTTAGCGTTCGGGTTTGGGGATGGGACTGAAGCTTTCTTT
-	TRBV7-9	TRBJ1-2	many	CAIHAGPFRGYTF	TGTGCCATCCACGCTGGGCCGTTCCGTGGCTACACCTTC
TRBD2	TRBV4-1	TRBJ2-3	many	CASSQGAGGGTDTQYF	TGCGCCAGCAGCCAAGGAGCGGGGGGAGGCACAGATACGCAGTATTTT
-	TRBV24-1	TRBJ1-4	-	CATSPGEEKLFF	TGTGCCACCAGTCCGGGGGAGGAAAAACTGTTTTTT
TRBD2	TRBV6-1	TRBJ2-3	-	CASSDPAGESTDTQYF	TGTGCCAGCAGCGACCCAGCGGGAGAGTCCACAGATACGCAGTATTTT
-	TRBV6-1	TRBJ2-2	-	CASRGRRGSDTGELFF	TGTGCCAGCAGGGGACGGCGGGGCTCGGACACCGGGGAGCTGTTTTTT
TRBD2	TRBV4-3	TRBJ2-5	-	CASSHRLAGETQYF	TGCGCCAGCAGCCACCGACTAGCGGGAGAGACCCAGTACTTC
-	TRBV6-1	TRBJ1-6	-	CATRDHWIGPLHF	TGTGCCACCAGGGACCATTGGATCGGTCCCCTCCACTTT
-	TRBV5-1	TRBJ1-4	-	CASSLDSDNEKLFF	TGCGCCAGCAGCTTGGACAGCGACAATGAAAAACTGTTTTTT
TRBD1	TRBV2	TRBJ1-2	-	CASQGVVYGYTF	TGTGCCAGCCAGGGGGTTGTTTATGGCTACACCTTC
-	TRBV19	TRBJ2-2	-	CASSNVGGELFF	TGTGCCAGTAGTAATGTTGGCGGGGAGCTGTTTTTT
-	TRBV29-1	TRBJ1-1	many	CSVNMGLTEAFF	TGCAGCGTTAATATGGGACTCACTGAAGCTTTCTTT
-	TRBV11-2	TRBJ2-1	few	CASRYSSYNEQFF	TGTGCCAGCAGGTATAGCTCCTACAATGAGCAGTTCTTC
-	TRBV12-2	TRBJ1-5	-	CASRLGVGF	TGTGCAAGTCGTTTGGGTGTCGGTTTT
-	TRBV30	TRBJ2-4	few	CAWSLDGTKNIQYF	TGTGCCTGGAGTTTAGACGGGACCAAAAACATTCAGTACTTC
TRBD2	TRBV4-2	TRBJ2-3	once	CASSQDISGVDTQYF	TGTGCCAGCAGCCAAGATATTAGCGGGGTAGATACGCAGTATTTT
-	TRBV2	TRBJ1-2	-	CASSFEIQALYGYTF	TGTGCCAGCAGTTTTGAGATACAGGCTCTCTATGGCTACACCTTC
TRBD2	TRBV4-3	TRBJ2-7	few	CASSQVGFGAGEGYEQYF	TGCGCCAGCAGCCAAGTAGGGTTTGGGGCGGGAGAAGGCTACGAGCAGTACTTC
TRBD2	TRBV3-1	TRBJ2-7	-	CASSLGLDHEQYF	TGTGCCAGCAGCCTGGGACTAGATCACGAGCAGTACTTC
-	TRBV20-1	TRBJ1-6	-	CSARDPGRDSPLHF	TGCAGTGCTAGAGATCCAGGGAGAGACTCACCCCTCCACTTT
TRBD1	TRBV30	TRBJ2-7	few	CAWDRGRGYEQYF	TGTGCCTGGGACAGGGGGAGAGGCTACGAGCAGTACTTC
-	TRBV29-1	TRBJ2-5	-	CSATTGPRLNF	TGCAGCGCTACAACGGGCCCCCGTTTAAACTTC
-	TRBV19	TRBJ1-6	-	CASAQDSFGNSPLHF	TGTGCCAGCGCACAGGACAGTTTTGGGAATTCACCCCTCCACTTT
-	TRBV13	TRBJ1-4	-	CASSLLDQPLF	TGTGCCAGTAGCTTACTTGACCAACCTCTGTTT
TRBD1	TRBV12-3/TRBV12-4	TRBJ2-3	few	CASGGTGSLADTQYF	TGTGCCAGCGGTGGGACAGGCTCTTTGGCAGATACGCAGTATTTT
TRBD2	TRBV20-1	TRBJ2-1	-	CSARWGGSYNEQFF	TGCAGTGCTAGATGGGGGGGCTCCTACAATGAGCAGTTCTTC
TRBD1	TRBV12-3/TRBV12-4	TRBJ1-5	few	CASSLGQDPQPQHF	TGTGCCAGCAGTTTGGGACAGGATCCCCAGCCCCAGCATTTT
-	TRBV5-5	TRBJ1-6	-	CASSLETALPLHF	TGTGCCAGCAGCTTGGAGACAGCTTTGCCCCTCCACTTT
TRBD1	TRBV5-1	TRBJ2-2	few	CASSLVGQGRNTGELFF	TGCGCCAGCAGCTTGGTAGGACAGGGTCGGAACACCGGGGAGCTGTTTTTT
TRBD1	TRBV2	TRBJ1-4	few	CASSPTGRGEKLFF	TGTGCCAGCAGTCCGACAGGGCGGGGCGAAAAACTGTTTTTT
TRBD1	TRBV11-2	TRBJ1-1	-	CASSARTGWNTEAFF	TGTGCCAGCAGCGCGAGGACAGGGTGGAACACTGAAGCTTTCTTT
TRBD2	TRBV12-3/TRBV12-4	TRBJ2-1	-	CASSSSGIWAFYNEQFF	TGTGCCAGCAGTTCTAGCGGGATCTGGGCATTCTACAATGAGCAGTTCTTC
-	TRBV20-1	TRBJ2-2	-	CSASEGTYTGELFF	TGCAGTGCTAGTGAGGGTACCTACACCGGGGAGCTGTTTTTT
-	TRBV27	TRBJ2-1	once	CASSYSGHDEQFF	TGTGCCAGCAGTTATTCGGGTCACGATGAGCAGTTCTTC
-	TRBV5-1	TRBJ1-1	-	CASSLEAGLNTEAFF	TGCGCCAGCAGCTTGGAGGCCGGGCTGAACACTGAAGCTTTCTTT
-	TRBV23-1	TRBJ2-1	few	CASSQSAVGQGIYNEQFF	TGCGCCAGCAGTCAATCCGCAGTGGGGCAGGGGATCTACAATGAGCAGTTCTTC
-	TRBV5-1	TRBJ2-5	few	CASSYLQTQETQYF	TGCGCCAGCAGCTACCTCCAAACGCAAGAGACCCAGTACTTC
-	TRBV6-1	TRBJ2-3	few	CASSPSGFPTDTQYF	TGTGCCAGCAGTCCCTCCGGGTTCCCCACAGATACGCAGTATTTT